Listed here are 18 T cell receptor beta chains from one sample, sequenced in a study of T-cell memory formation after mild COVID-19. Via MiXCR, TCRdb re-called the 5' RACE reads, giving one row per CDR3 protein. The table lists 350,000 to 450,000 distinct CDR3 sequences, less than 25% of them singletons. Sequenced: PBMCs or a T cell subset sorted from them (not recorded which). The receptors originated from an adult woman who had mild COVID-19 (a few samples of this study predate the infection). Cell type and time point are not known.

This clonotype was recorded a few times. The J gene is TRBJ1-4, the V gene TRBV5-1; D is possibly TRBD1 (5 bases). Germline assignment: CDR1 SGHRS and CDR2 YFSETQ. V was trimmed by 5 bases and J by 4 bases, leaving 15 bases between them. CDR3 length: 15 amino acids. The CDR3 bases are TGCGCCAGCAGTTCGCAGGGAACCTTTAATGAAAAACTGTTTTTT. It is translated as CASSSQGTFNEKLFF.

This clonotype has a handful of counts. This chain joins TRBV2 and TRBJ2-7, with TRBD2 matching over 10 bases. The germline CDR1 and CDR2 sequences are SNHLY and FYNNEI. The CDR3 spans 16 residues. V shed 1 base, J shed 3 bases, and the junction held 6 bases outside the gene matches. The CDR3 DNA is TGTGCCAGCAGTGAAGACAGCGGGGGGGCAGGCTACGAGCAGTACTTC. This codes for CASSEDSGGAGYEQYF.

The rearrangement uses TRBV12-3 or TRBV12-4 and TRBJ1-5; no clear D. The CDR3 extends over 13 amino acids. Between the trimmed V and J ends, which lost 3 bases and 4 bases, there was a span of 7 bases. The CDR3 DNA is TGTGCCAGCAGTTTGGAGGAGAATCAGCCCCAGCATTTT. Protein sequence: CASSLEENQPQHF.

This clonotype was seen many times. The CDR3 nucleotides read TGTGCCAGCAGCGATTACAATGAGCAGTTCTTC. It codes for CASSDYNEQFF. V is TRBV2 and J is TRBJ2-1; D is undetermined. CDR3 size: 11 residues. Germline V lookup: CDR1 SNHLY, CDR2 FYNNEI. Trimming removed 6 bases at V and 4 bases at J, with 4 bases between.

V and J are TRBV7-9 and TRBJ2-1, with 12 bases fitting TRBD2. CDR1 and CDR2 from the germline V gene are SEHNR and FQNEAQ (reference sequence). The V gene end was trimmed by 3 bases and the J gene end by 8 bases; junction bases not matched to a gene: 8. CDR3 length equals 16 residues. The DNA for the CDR3 is TGTGCCAGCAGCTTGGGACTAGCGGGCGTCATGGATGAGCAGTTCTTC. Encoded protein: CASSLGLAGVMDEQFF.

This chain connects TRBV7-9 to TRBJ2-1, with 7 bases that match TRBD2. This CDR3 contains 13 residues. In germline, CDR1 is SEHNR, CDR2 FQNEAQ (reference sequence). With V trimmed by 5 bases and J by 6 bases, 4 bases remained unmatched. CDR3: CASSESGINEQFF. CDR3 bases: TGTGCCAGCAGCGAAAGCGGGATCAATGAGCAGTTCTTC.

Only a few counts were recorded for this clonotype. The CDR3 loop is CAWSVSVYEQYF. The CDR3 DNA reads as TGTGCCTGGAGTGTAAGTGTTTACGAGCAGTACTTC. V and J are TRBV30 and TRBJ2-7; D unresolved. Germline CDR1 and CDR2: GTSNPN and SVGIG (reference sequence). The CDR3 is made up of 12 amino acids. Trimming removed 0 bases from V and 4 bases from J, with 7 bases in between.

This clonotype came up a few times. This chain joins TRBV29-1 and TRBJ2-7; D not resolved. V was clipped by 2 bases and J by 0 bases, with 8 bases between them. Germline CDR1 is SQVTM and CDR2 is ANQGSEA. There are 13 residues in the CDR3. The CDR3 reads CSVELRSSYEQYF. The DNA for the CDR3 is TGCAGCGTTGAATTGAGGAGCTCCTACGAGCAGTACTTC.

The chain links TRBV2 to TRBJ2-3; no reliable D call. CDR1 and CDR2 (germline): SNHLY, FYNNEI. This CDR3 has 15 residues. V lost 8 bases and J 0 bases, leaving 15 bases between the germline ends. This CDR3 is CASRPTDHSTDTQYF. For the CDR3, the DNA is TGTGCCAGCCGACCTACAGACCATAGCACAGATACGCAGTATTTT.

The chain links TRBV20-1 to TRBJ2-3; D unclear. Germline values: CDR1 DFQATT, CDR2 SNEGSKA (reference sequence). V gave up 1 base and J gave up 0 bases, with 8 bases separating them. This CDR3 is 14 amino acids long. DNA of the CDR3: TGCAGTGCTAGAGGTACAGCTAGCACAGATACGCAGTATTTT. Translating gives CSARGTASTDTQYF.

V usage is TRBV13 and J usage is TRBJ2-3; 7 bases are shared with TRBD2. The CDR3 has 13 residues. V lost 5 bases, J lost 4 bases, and 3 bases stayed unmatched. CDR1 PRHDT and CDR2 FYEKMQ come from the germline V gene (reference sequence). CDR3 in amino acids: CASSQRGADTQYF. The DNA for the CDR3 is TGTGCCAGCAGCCAGCGGGGAGCAGATACGCAGTATTTT.

There are a few counts of this clonotype. V usage is TRBV2 and J usage is TRBJ2-4; 9 nucleotides agree with TRBD1. CDR3 length equals 13 residues. Germline CDR1 and CDR2: SNHLY and FYNNEI. V lost 8 bases, J lost 6 bases, and 5 bases stayed unmatched. The CDR3 DNA reads TGTGCCAGCTCCCCGGGACAGGGAAACATTCAGTACTTC. Translated: CASSPGQGNIQYF.

The chain employs TRBV6-2 or TRBV6-3 and TRBJ2-3; D may be TRBD2 (5 bases). V was trimmed by 0 bases and J by 5 bases, leaving 24 bases between them. The length of the CDR3 is 19 residues. Germline V gene data show CDR1 as MNHEY and CDR2 as SVGEGT. The CDR3 loop reads CASSYSVGGRGSVGDTQYF. In nucleotides, the CDR3 is TGTGCCAGCAGTTACTCCGTCGGAGGCCGGGGATCTGTGGGAGATACGCAGTATTTT.

This chain connects TRBV20-1 to TRBJ2-7, with 9 bases aligning to TRBD1. V lost 5 bases, J lost 7 bases, and 12 bases stayed unmatched. The CDR3 has 14 amino acids. Per the germline V gene, CDR1 is DFQATT and CDR2 is SNEGSKA (reference sequence). CDR3 DNA: TGCAGTGCTGGGAGGACAGGGGCTACGGGGGAGCAGTACTTC. This gives the protein CSAGRTGATGEQYF.

The V gene is TRBV29-1, the J gene TRBJ1-1, with D possibly being TRBD1 (5 bases). CDR1 SQVTM and CDR2 ANQGSEA come from the germline V gene. V was shortened by 5 bases and J by 0 bases, with 16 bases between the two germline ends. The CDR3 covers 15 residues. The CDR3 sequence: CSVLPSTVMNTEAFF. Written as DNA, the CDR3 is TGCAGCGTTCTCCCTTCGACAGTTATGAACACTGAAGCTTTCTTT.

The chain employs TRBV20-1 and TRBJ2-5, with 11 bases that match TRBD2. Germline assignment: CDR1 DFQATT and CDR2 SNEGSKA (reference sequence). V lost 1 base to trimming and J lost 3 bases; unmatched junction nucleotides: 7. There are 16 residues in the CDR3. As DNA, the CDR3 is TGCAGTGCTAGAGCGACTAGCGGGGATACCGAAGAGACCCAGTACTTC. Translating gives CSARATSGDTEETQYF.

The chain joins TRBV7-2 to TRBJ1-4; no definite D call. This CDR3 has 12 residues. Between the trimmed V and J ends, which lost 4 bases and 8 bases, there was a span of 8 bases. Germline V CDR1 and CDR2: SGHTA, FQGNSA. This CDR3 reads CASSSLKEKLFF. For the CDR3, the DNA is TGTGCCAGCAGCTCTTTGAAAGAAAAACTGTTTTTT.

This chain links TRBV30 with TRBJ2-3, with D tentatively TRBD2 (5 bases). Trimming took off 3 bases at V and 8 bases at J, with 12 bases between the two ends. The CDR3 has 12 amino acids. From germline, CDR1 is GTSNPN and CDR2 SVGIG (reference sequence). The CDR3 coding sequence is TGTGCCTGGAGGGACCTAGCCGGTACGCAGTATTTT. Protein: CAWRDLAGTQYF. Drawing the rest from reference TRBV30 and TRBJ2-3, the complete variable domain is SQTIHQWPATLVQPVGSPLSLECTVEGTSNPNLYWYRQAAGRGLQLLFYSVGIGQISSEVPQNLSASRPQDRQFILSSKKLLLSDSGFYLCAWRDLAGTQYFGPGTRLTVL.